The clone carrying this TCR beta chain was seen only a few times. Next came a second PCR, run for about 6 to 12 cycles, which used a sample-barcoded 5' primer along with a J-beta primer mix. One entry per CDR3 protein results from TCRdb running MiXCR on the 5' RACE reads. Of fewer than 650,000 distinct CDR3 sequences in the sample, over 25% were seen once. Trimming cost V 4 bases and J 0 bases; bases outside gene matches: 5. CDR3 length equals 15 residues. Germline V gene data show CDR1 as SGHKS and CDR2 as YYEKEE (reference sequence). This record belongs to a study of blood T cells in healthy people across ages. Healthy Caucasian individuals from Russia aged about 6 to 95 served as donors. Donors each provided 8 to 10 milliliters of peripheral blood. The same data also contributed to another study, on T cells of mothers and their children. This second report adds: In the second PCR, M1S primer introduced barcodes and 2-4 random bases.

Sequencing was carried out using blood. V usage is TRBV5-5 and J usage is TRBJ1-1, with 8 bases identical to TRBD1. This clonotype was sampled from a boy aged 2 to 9 in good health. The CDR3 DNA follows: TGTGCCAGCAGCCACAACAGGGGGGTGAACACTGAAGCTTTCTTT. Its translation: CASSHNRGVNTEAFF.